These 8 T cell receptor beta chains originate from one sample sequenced in a study of T cell repertoires in cytomegalovirus infection. TCRdb re-called the reads through MiXCR, storing one row per CDR3 protein. Of fewer than 300,000 distinct CDR3 sequences detected, over 20% appear once; the ten largest clones hold approximately 13%. Sequenced input: PBMCs. Receptor source: a human donor in good health (CMV status not recorded). Some clones in this sample may be carry-over from other donors' samples.

This clonotype was counted many times. V usage is TRBV7-2 and J usage is TRBJ1-2; D might be TRBD1 (6 bases). The CDR3 sequence is 16 residues long. Trimming stripped 5 bases from V and 7 bases from J, with 23 bases between. Germline CDR1 is SGHTA and CDR2 is FQGNSA. The CDR3 DNA follows: TGTGCCAGCAGCACCACACGGACAGCTCCCCTAGGTGGCTACACCTTC. Translating it yields CASSTTRTAPLGGYTF.

In its sample, this clonotype was seen a few times. The rearrangement uses TRBV11-2 and TRBJ2-3; tentative D call: TRBD2 (6 bases). Germline V gives CDR1 SGHAT, CDR2 FQNNGV. The CDR3 contains 15 residues. With 4 bases removed from V and 4 bases from J, the gap between germline ends came to 15 bases. The chain's CDR3 is CASSSQGPGADTQYF. CDR3 in DNA: TGTGCCAGCAGCTCCCAGGGACCGGGGGCAGATACGCAGTATTTT.

This clonotype has a count of ten or more. V gene TRBV11-2 combines with J gene TRBJ2-2, with 7 bases fitting TRBD1. The CDR3 runs 15 residues. Germline-derived CDR1 and CDR2 are SGHAT and FQNNGV. Trimming took 5 bases from V and 3 from J; bases not matched to a gene: 6. The CDR3 DNA is TGTGCCAGCAGCCTCCGACAGGGAGACACCGGGGAGCTGTTTTTT. Its translation: CASSLRQGDTGELFF.

The rearrangement joins TRBV15 to TRBJ2-2, with 9 bases matching TRBD1. CDR3 length: 16 amino acids. Trimming took 6 bases from V and 4 from J; bases not matched to a gene: 9. Germline values: CDR1 LNHNV, CDR2 YYDKDF (reference sequence). The CDR3 reads CATRRDRVTATGELFF. In nucleotides, the CDR3 is TGTGCCACCAGGAGGGACAGGGTAACAGCCACCGGGGAGCTGTTTTTT.

This clonotype was recorded many times. V and J are TRBV6-2 or TRBV6-3 and TRBJ2-5; 9 positions match TRBD1. CDR1 and CDR2 (germline): MNHEY, SVGEGT. CDR3 size: 15 residues. After removal of 4 bases from V and 3 bases from J, the junction contained 6 bases not matched to a gene. CDR3 region: CASSFGGQGKETQYF. The CDR3 DNA sequence: TGTGCCAGCAGTTTCGGAGGACAGGGGAAAGAGACCCAGTACTTC.

The CDR3 coding sequence is TGTGCCAGCAGTTACTGGCCGCTGTCCTACAATGAGCAGTTCTTC. This encodes CASSYWPLSYNEQFF. The rearrangement joins TRBV6-5 to TRBJ2-1; D is undetermined. CDR3 length equals 15 residues. CDR1 is MNHEY and CDR2 is SVGAGI in the germline V gene. V was clipped by 1 base and J by 1 base, with 8 bases between them.

This clonotype has a count of ten or more. The chain joins TRBV2 to TRBJ2-3, with 9 nucleotides matching TRBD1. Germline-derived CDR1 and CDR2 are SNHLY and FYNNEI. With 6 bases clipped from V and 4 bases from J, the junction kept 17 bases outside the gene matches. This CDR3 has 18 amino acids. As DNA, the CDR3 is TGTGCCAGCAGCCGCGGTCCGAGTCGGACAGGGGTCGCAGATACGCAGTATTTT. Translation: CASSRGPSRTGVADTQYF. The whole variable domain, remainder taken from reference TRBV2 and TRBJ2-3, is EPEVTQTPSHQVTQMGQEVILRCVPISNHLYFYWYRQILGQKVEFLVSFYNNEISEKSEIFDDQFSVERPDGSNFTLKIRSTKLEDSAMYFCASSRGPSRTGVADTQYFGPGTRLTVL.

By share, this clonotype ranks as medium-sized. The chain couples TRBV7-9 to TRBJ1-5; the D is unclear. Trimming shortened V by 0 bases and J by 6 bases, and 9 bases separated the two germline ends. The CDR3 contains 14 residues. Per the germline V gene, CDR1 is SEHNR and CDR2 is FQNEAQ (reference sequence). CDR3 DNA sequence: TGTGCCAGCAGCTTAGCAGGGCCAGTTCAGCCCCAGCATTTT. It encodes CASSLAGPVQPQHF.